This TCR beta chain comes out of a study of tissue T cells after allogeneic stem cell transplantation. Points from the study as a whole: Across patients, clones rarely overlapped, yet motif clusters were shared tissue-specifically. Blood and spleen captured only part of the tissue TCR repertoire.

In germline, CDR1 is LGHNA, CDR2 YSYQKL. This CDR3 has 15 residues. V was pared by 1 base and J by 3 bases, with 4 bases of the junction left unmatched. By share of the sample, this clone is large. The antigen is undetermined. Genes and germline come from the mouse. The CDR3 is cut off 1 residue early in the read; its end comes from the germline J gene. As for time point: mouse harvest day 14 after allogeneic transplant. Mouse grafts combined 10^7 T-cell-depleted bone marrow cells with 10^6 splenic CD5+ T cells. Mice had MHC-mismatched B6 into BALB/c GVHD, sampled day 7 or 14. Survey-depth TCRbeta CDR3 sequencing reported V/J genes and productive frequencies. Produced via immunoSEQ multiplex PCR; TCRdb's table is partial and in-frame only. Seen here are some 3,000 clones, roughly 50% observed once, and the top ten hold under 25%.

The chain combines TRBV2 with TRBJ2-3; 7 bases fit TRBD2. The sequencing input was gut tissue. This sequence originates from a female BALB/c mouse given C57BL/6 T cells with graft-versus-host disease after an allogeneic hematopoietic cell transplant. The sequenced CDR3 bases are TGTGCCAGCAGCCAAGTCTGGGGGAGGGCAGAAACGCTGTAT. It yields the protein CASSQVWGRAETLY. From start to end, the CDR3 is CASSQVWGRAETLYF.